The text below deals with one TCR beta chain. The antigen remains unidentified. All sorted populations exceeded 98% purity. The V gene lost 5 bases and the J gene lost 13 bases, with 15 bases spanning the gap. This CDR3 comprises 12 residues. Germline V gene data show CDR1 as MNHEY and CDR2 as SVGAGI. The entry originates in a study of beta chain features in type 1 diabetes. As every portion of the isolated RNA was reverse transcribed, the sequencing read expressed TCRB transcripts. Assay used: immunoSEQ multiplex PCR; TCRdb lists only in-frame clones, some missing. The data hold a few hundred thousand clones, with approximately 15% observed a single time. Overall study findings and caveats: For type 1 diabetes patients, VDJ junctions showed fewer insertions and more deletions.

The sample was naive CD4+ T cells from blood. V usage is TRBV6-5 and J usage is TRBJ2-1, with no clear D. The clonotype originates from a man between 25 and 39 years old in good health. The CDR3 DNA sequence: TGTGCCAGCAGTGAAGCTTTAGACGCCCAGTTCTTC. Its protein is CASSEALDAQFF.